The next 24 T cell receptor beta chains were all read from a single sample in a study of shared clonotypes between healthy human individuals. Some clones are missing from TCRdb's copy, which holds only in-frame ones; the method was immunoSEQ multiplex PCR. The sample has 2 million to 3 million clones, 90% to 95% seen once; the top ten hold roughly 0.36%. The sequencing sample was made of naive CD4+ T cells from PBMCs. Described subset: CD45RA+ positively selected. The receptors were sampled from a man aged 18 to 30 in good health. Some clones in this sample may be carry-over from other donors' samples.

The rearrangement uses TRBV9 and TRBJ1-1, with unresolved D. V was shortened by 0 bases and J by 0 bases, with 6 bases between the two germline ends. Per germline, CDR1 SGDLS and CDR2 YYNGEE. The CDR3 totals 14 residues. Here the CDR3 reads CASSVDTMNTEAFF. The CDR3 DNA follows: TGTGCCAGCAGCGTAGACACTATGAACACTGAAGCTTTCTTT.

Details on this clone: Other DNA sequences in the sample encode the same CDR3. The chain uses TRBV7-3 and TRBJ2-2; D uncertain. CDR1 is SGHTA and CDR2 is FQGTGA in the germline V gene. The CDR3 has 16 residues. The ends were cut back, 0 bases at V and 0 bases at J, with 8 bases in the middle. CDR3 sequence: CASSLTGGANTGELFF. Here the CDR3 DNA reads TGTGCCAGCAGCTTAACGGGTGGGGCGAACACCGGGGAGCTGTTTTTT. The whole variable domain, remainder taken from reference TRBV7-3 and TRBJ2-2, is GAGVSQTPSNKVTEKGKYVELRCDPISGHTALYWYRQSLGQGPEFLIYFQGTGAADDSGLPNDRFFAVRPEGSVSTLKIQRTERGDSAVYLCASSLTGGANTGELFFGEGSRLTVL.

The gene calls are TRBV28 and TRBJ2-7; 13 bases map to TRBD2. Trimming took 2 bases from V and 2 from J; bases not matched to a gene: 15. CDR3 length equals 20 residues. Germline V CDR1 and CDR2: MDHEN, SYDVKM. DNA for the CDR3: TGTGCCAGCAGTTTAGGCGGACTAGCGGGAGTCGGCCAATCTACCTACGAGCAGTACTTC. It specifies CASSLGGLAGVGQSTYEQYF.

V usage is TRBV7-9 and J usage is TRBJ2-7; D unresolved. The V and J ends lost 1 base and 4 bases respectively, with 8 bases between them. The CDR3 is made up of 13 amino acids. Per germline, CDR1 SEHNR and CDR2 FQNEAQ (reference sequence). Here the CDR3 reads CASSLVDVYEQYF. The CDR3 region has the DNA TGTGCCAGCAGCTTAGTCGACGTGTACGAGCAGTACTTC.

J is TRBJ1-5 and V is TRBV7-2; the D is unclear. Germline V gene sequence: CDR1 SGHTA, CDR2 FQGNSA. V was shortened by 5 bases and J by 0 bases, with 11 bases between the two germline ends. CDR3 length: 15 residues. The CDR3 loop is CASSPSVNSNQPQHF. The CDR3 DNA sequence: TGTGCCAGCAGCCCCAGTGTGAATAGCAATCAGCCCCAGCATTTT.

A single count supports this clone. The chain recombines TRBV15 with TRBJ1-1, with 7 positions matching TRBD1. Germline-derived CDR1 and CDR2 are LNHNV and YYDKDF (reference sequence). Trimming at V came to 2 bases and at J to 1 base, leaving 4 bases not matched to a gene. CDR3 length: 15 amino acids. CDR3 sequence: CATSRPRQGNTEAFF. The CDR3 DNA reads TGTGCCACCAGCAGACCCCGACAGGGGAACACTGAAGCTTTCTTT.

This chain's CDR3 is CASSSLRGLQETQYF. CDR3 DNA: TGTGCCAGCAGCTCTCTACGGGGGCTACAAGAGACCCAGTACTTC. The chain employs TRBV11-2 and TRBJ2-5; D possibly matches TRBD1 or TRBD2 (6 bases each). CDR3 length equals 15 residues. V was cut by 4 bases and J by 2 bases, with 14 bases left in between. Germline V gene sequence: CDR1 SGHAT, CDR2 FQNNGV.

As regards this clone: Other DNA sequences in the sample encode the same CDR3. The chain uses TRBV7-2 and TRBJ1-5; D gene uncertain. The V gene's germline CDR1 is SGHTA and CDR2 FQGNSA. The CDR3 has 14 residues. Trimming left V 5 bases short and J 4 bases short, with 12 bases between. CDR3 in DNA: TGTGCCAGCAGCCTACTAGGGCCTAATCAGCCCCAGCATTTT. Translation gives CASSLLGPNQPQHF.

V gene TRBV5-6 combines with J gene TRBJ2-2; D perhaps matches TRBD1 (6 bases). Trimming removed 4 bases from V and 0 bases from J, with 13 bases in between. CDR1 is SGHDT and CDR2 is YYEEEE in the germline V gene. The CDR3 has 16 residues. DNA of the CDR3: TGTGCCAGCAGCCTCTTGGACAGAGCGAACACCGGGGAGCTGTTTTTT. Protein product: CASSLLDRANTGELFF.

The chain combines TRBV6-5 with TRBJ2-7, with TRBD2 identical over 10 bases. Germline CDR1 is MNHEY and CDR2 is SVGAGI. CDR3 length equals 15 residues. The J segment lost 3 bases and the V segment lost 7 bases, leaving 9 bases of the junction unmatched. The CDR3 is CASTSAGGPVYEQYF. DNA for the CDR3: TGTGCCAGCACCTCAGCGGGAGGGCCGGTCTACGAGCAGTACTTC.

The gene calls are TRBV6-1 and TRBJ1-1; D may be TRBD1 (5 bases). This CDR3 region has 12 residues. The germline CDR1 and CDR2 sequences are MNHNS and SASEGT. CDR3 sequence (DNA): TGTGCAGAGACGGGGGAGGGCACTGAAGCTTTCTTT. As protein: CAETGEGTEAFF.

The chain uses TRBV10-3 and TRBJ1-2; D is ambiguous. Germline CDR1 is ENHRY and CDR2 is SYGVKD. With 2 bases removed from V and 7 bases from J, the gap between germline ends came to 14 bases. The CDR3 consists of 14 residues. The CDR3 coding sequence is TGTGCCATCAGTGAGCCGTCGGGCCCCCCTGGCTACACCTTC. Protein product: CAISEPSGPPGYTF.

The chain carries TRBV28 and TRBJ1-1; the D gene is possibly TRBD1 (5 bases). The CDR3 contains 13 residues. Trimming left V 10 bases short and J 4 bases short, with 16 bases between. From germline, CDR1 is MDHEN and CDR2 SYDVKM. CDR3 in amino acids: CAINLSQGTEAFF. The CDR3 coding sequence is TGTGCCATCAACCTCTCCCAGGGCACTGAAGCTTTCTTT. The variable domain in full, completed from reference TRBV28 and TRBJ1-1, reads DVKVTQSSRYLVKRTGEKVFLECVQDMDHENMFWYRQDPGLGLRLIYFSYDVKMKEKGDIPEGYSVSREKKERFSLILESASTNQTSMYLCAINLSQGTEAFFGQGTRLTVV.

This chain connects TRBV15 to TRBJ1-1; possibly TRBD1 for D (5 bases). The CDR3 sequence is 13 residues long. CDR1 is LNHNV, CDR2 YYDKDF, per germline (reference sequence). V lost 3 bases and J lost 4, with 9 bases in between. The CDR3 is CATSRGLGTEAFF. In DNA, the CDR3 is TGTGCCACCAGCAGGGGGCTGGGCACTGAAGCTTTCTTT.

The chain recombines TRBV2 with TRBJ2-1; no firm D call. Trimming pared 2 bases from V and 2 bases from J, leaving 10 bases between. The V gene's germline CDR1 is SNHLY and CDR2 FYNNEI. The CDR3 spans 15 residues. CDR3 in DNA: TGTGCCAGCAGTGAATCTCGCGTAGCCTACAATGAGCAGTTCTTC. Amino acids: CASSESRVAYNEQFF.

This chain links TRBV7-9 with TRBJ2-3, with TRBD2 identical over 8 bases. The CDR3 runs 15 residues. From germline, CDR1 is SEHNR and CDR2 FQNEAQ (reference sequence). V gave up 4 bases and J gave up 3 bases; unmatched junction bases: 6. Written as DNA, the CDR3 is TGTGCCAGCAGCTCCTTCAGCGGGAGTACAGATACGCAGTATTTT. Its protein product is CASSSFSGSTDTQYF.

V is TRBV6-1 and J is TRBJ2-5; D gene ambiguous. V was pared by 7 bases and J by 1 base, with 16 bases between. Germline loops: CDR1 MNHNS, CDR2 SASEGT. This CDR3 spans 15 amino acids. The CDR3 DNA sequence: TGTGCCAGCACCTCGATCGGCCGGAGCCAAGAGACCCAGTACTTC. It encodes CASTSIGRSQETQYF.

The V gene is TRBV5-1, the J gene TRBJ2-7; possible D gene TRBD1, 5 bases. Trimming cost V 4 bases and J 4 bases, with 12 bases left between them. Per the germline V gene, CDR1 is SGHRS and CDR2 is YFSETQ. The CDR3 has 13 residues. CDR3 protein: CASSGPGPYEQYF. The CDR3 DNA reads TGCGCCAGCAGCGGCCCAGGGCCATACGAGCAGTACTTC. Full variable domain (remainder filled in from reference TRBV5-1 and TRBJ2-7): KAGVTQTPRYLIKTRGQQVTLSCSPISGHRSVSWYQQTPGQGLQFLFEYFSETQRNKGNFPGRFSGRQFSNSRSEMNVSTLELGDSALYLCASSGPGPYEQYFGPGTRLTVT.

The chain combines TRBV6-4 with TRBJ2-1; D gene ambiguous. Per germline, CDR1 MRHNA and CDR2 SNTAGT. V lost 8 bases and J lost 0, with 14 bases in between. The length of the CDR3 is 15 residues. The DNA of the CDR3 is TGTGCCAGCCGTACGGATCCGAGCTCCTACAATGAGCAGTTCTTC. Its protein is CASRTDPSSYNEQFF.

This chain joins TRBV18 and TRBJ1-3; D perhaps matches TRBD1 (5 bases). CDR1 is KGHSH, CDR2 LQKENI, per germline. Trimming stripped 4 bases from V and 0 bases from J, with 10 bases between. CDR3 length equals 15 residues. CDR3 nucleotide sequence: TGTGCCAGCTCACAAGTACAGGACTCTGGAAACACCATATATTTT. It specifies CASSQVQDSGNTIYF. Drawing the rest from reference TRBV18 and TRBJ1-3, the complete variable domain is NAGVMQNPRHLVRRRGQEARLRCSPMKGHSHVYWYRQLPEEGLKFMVYLQKENIIDESGMPKERFSAEFPKEGPSILRIQQVVRGDSAAYFCASSQVQDSGNTIYFGEGSWLTVV.

V usage is TRBV29-1 and J usage is TRBJ1-2, with 12 bases lining up with TRBD1. The CDR3 extends over 14 amino acids. Germline V gene data show CDR1 as SQVTM and CDR2 as ANQGSEA. V trimming: 5 bases; J trimming: 7 bases; junction bases outside the gene matches: 8. CDR3 residues: CSVLIGDRGRGYTF. The DNA for the CDR3 is TGCAGCGTTTTGATCGGGGACAGGGGGCGTGGCTACACCTTC.

The gene calls are TRBV7-9 and TRBJ2-1; 8 nucleotides agree with TRBD1. Germline V gene sequence: CDR1 SEHNR, CDR2 FQNEAQ (reference sequence). Losses at the gene ends were 5 bases for V and 12 bases for J; bases not matched to a gene: 15. The CDR3 covers 15 residues. DNA for the CDR3: TGTGCCAGCAGCGGCGCCGGGACAGGAGTATTGGTGCAGTTCTTC. Residues: CASSGAGTGVLVQFF.

The gene calls are TRBV6-6 and TRBJ1-4; 10 bases align to TRBD1. The CDR3 consists of 15 residues. J gave up 8 bases and V 6 bases, and 9 bases lay outside the gene matches. Germline V gene data show CDR1 as MNHNY and CDR2 as SVGAGI (reference sequence). CDR3 in amino acids: CASSRGDRGKEKLFF. In DNA, the CDR3 is TGTGCCAGCAGCCGTGGGGACAGGGGAAAGGAAAAACTGTTTTTT.

In the case of this clone: Other DNA sequences from this sample encode an identical CDR3 as well. The V call is TRBV7-9, the J call TRBJ1-3; possible D gene TRBD1, 5 bases. V gave up 5 bases and J gave up 1 base, with 9 bases separating them. This CDR3 has 14 residues. CDR1 is SEHNR, CDR2 FQNEAQ, per germline (reference sequence). CDR3 DNA: TGTGCCAGCAGCCTAGGGGTATCTGGAAACACCATATATTTT. It codes for CASSLGVSGNTIYF.